This record covers a single T cell receptor (beta chain). Its antigen is not known. This sample was included in a study of cytomegalovirus exposure and HLA in healthy donors. The wider study: A prior study identified 110 million or so unique TCR beta sequences from about 180 million T cells. The study's early data release held roughly 91 million unique TCRs from HLA-typed donors.

PCR was performed using 60 Vbeta and 13 Jbeta primers. Using immunoSEQ multiplex PCR, the repertoire was profiled, and TCRdb retains in-frame clones only, with some absent. The data show fewer than 200,000 clones, around 76% seen once. Study observations and caveats: Links to common viral pathogens appeared, in a later analysis, for several of the most significant clusters. Reports credit the classifier with highly specific, highly sensitive diagnosis of cytomegalovirus status.

The ends were cut back, 4 bases at V and 7 bases at J, with 13 bases in the middle. Germline CDR1 reads SEHNR; CDR2 reads FQNEAQ (reference sequence). The CDR3 length is 13 residues. Input material: PBMCs. The chain is built from TRBV7-9 and TRBJ1-1, with D perhaps matching TRBD1 (5 bases). This receptor was taken from a female donor in good health and CMV-seronegative. The CDR3 spells CASSWLGQGEAFF. The CDR3 DNA sequence: TGTGCCAGCAGCTGGCTTGGCCAGGGTGAAGCTTTCTTT.